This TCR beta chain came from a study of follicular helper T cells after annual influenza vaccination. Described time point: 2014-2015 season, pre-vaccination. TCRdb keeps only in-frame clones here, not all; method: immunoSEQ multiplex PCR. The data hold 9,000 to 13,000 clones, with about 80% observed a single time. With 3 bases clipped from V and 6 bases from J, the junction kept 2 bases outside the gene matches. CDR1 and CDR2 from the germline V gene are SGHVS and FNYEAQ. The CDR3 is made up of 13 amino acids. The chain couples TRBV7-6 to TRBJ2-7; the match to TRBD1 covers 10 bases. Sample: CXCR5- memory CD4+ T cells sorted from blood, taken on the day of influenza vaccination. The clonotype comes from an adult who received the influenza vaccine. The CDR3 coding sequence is TGTGCCAGCAGCTTGGGACAGGGGTTCGAGCAGTACTTC. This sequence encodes CASSLGQGFEQYF.